This T cell receptor beta chain comes out of a study of CD8 T cells in Susac syndrome. The CDR3 has 12 amino acids. Germline V gene data show CDR1 as SGHRS and CDR2 as YFSETQ. The V and J ends lost 4 bases and 3 bases respectively, with 7 bases between them. RNA, at about 0.5 to 1 ug, was reverse transcribed with random hexamers. TCRdb re-derived calls from the immunoSEQ multiplex PCR reads in MiXCR, one entry per CDR3 protein. The sample contains roughly 140,000 distinct CDR3 sequences, approximately 96% of which appear only once. The V and J genes are TRBV5-1 and TRBJ1-1; D remains ambiguous. The sample taken for sequencing was CD4+ T cells from PBMCs. The TCR was taken from a human donor with Susac syndrome. CDR3 nucleotides: TGCGCCAGCAGCACTCCAGACACTGAAGCTTTCTTT. It translates to CASSTPDTEAFF. Supplemented by reference TRBV5-1 and TRBJ1-1, the full variable domain reads KAGVTQTPRYLIKTRGQQVTLSCSPISGHRSVSWYQQTPGQGLQFLFEYFSETQRNKGNFPGRFSGRQFSNSRSEMNVSTLELGDSALYLCASSTPDTEAFFGQGTRLTVV.